The 15 T cell receptor beta chains in this list originate from one sample, sequenced in a study of CD8 T cells in ankylosing spondylitis. Study results and caveats: In ankylosing spondylitis blood, a motif of seven to nine highly homologous TCR beta variants appeared characteristic.

These TCRs' antigens remain unknown. TCRdb re-analysed the 5' RACE reads in MiXCR, keeping a single row per CDR3 protein. The data contain 350,000 to 450,000 distinct CDR3 sequences, approximately 26% of them singletons. Input material: blood, either unsorted or a sorted T cell fraction (not recorded which). The receptors originated from a male donor with ankylosing spondylitis.

This rearrangement joins TRBV7-9 to TRBJ1-2, with TRBD1 matching 7 bases. This CDR3 is 14 amino acids long. V gave up 1 base and J gave up 7 bases; unmatched junction bases: 6. Germline CDR1 is SEHNR and CDR2 is FQNEAQ (reference sequence). CDR3 DNA: TGTGCCAGCAGCTTAGGAACCCGACAGGGTGGCTACACCTTC. It codes for CASSLGTRQGGYTF.

This clonotype occurred a few times. The chain combines TRBV7-9 with TRBJ1-2; 8 bases are shared with TRBD1. Germline CDR1 is SEHNR and CDR2 is FQNEAQ (reference sequence). The CDR3 runs to 15 residues. V shed 3 bases, J shed 4 bases, and the junction held 7 bases outside the gene matches. The CDR3 bases are TGTGCCAGCAGCTTCGAGACAGGGGAGCGCTATGGCTACACCTTC. It translates to CASSFETGERYGYTF.

This clonotype showed up just a few times. The chain employs TRBV18 and TRBJ1-1; 7 bases agree with TRBD1. V shed 4 bases and J 4 bases; nucleotides not matched to a gene: 9. CDR1 is KGHSH, CDR2 LQKENI, per germline. CDR3 length equals 15 residues. CDR3 residues: CASSRADRATTEAFF. The CDR3, as DNA: TGTGCCAGCTCACGCGCCGACAGGGCGACCACTGAAGCTTTCTTT.

The chain combines TRBV9 with TRBJ2-5; D uncertain. Trimming stripped 6 bases from V and 5 bases from J, with 17 bases between. Germline CDR1 SGDLS, CDR2 YYNGEE. CDR3 length: 14 residues. The CDR3: CASTSTRVGETQYF. The CDR3, as DNA: TGTGCCAGCACTTCGACGAGAGTCGGGGAGACCCAGTACTTC.

This rearrangement joins TRBV12-3 or TRBV12-4 to TRBJ2-1; unclear D gene. The V and J ends lost 5 bases and 7 bases respectively, with 9 bases between them. The CDR3 has 12 residues. The CDR3 protein is CASSPLSNEQFF. The DNA of the CDR3 is TGTGCCAGCAGTCCCTTGTCGAATGAGCAGTTCTTC.

This clonotype turned up a few times. CDR3 region: CASSANQQGTKNIQYF. CDR3 DNA sequence: TGTGCCAGCAGTGCGAACCAACAGGGGACCAAAAACATTCAGTACTTC. The chain recombines TRBV12-3 or TRBV12-4 with TRBJ2-4; 7 nucleotides align to TRBD1. CDR3 length: 16 amino acids. V dropped 5 bases and J dropped 2; count of bases not matched to a gene: 9.

This clonotype was counted once. V usage is TRBV12-3 or TRBV12-4 and J usage is TRBJ2-5; maybe TRBD1 (8 bases). V was trimmed by 4 bases and J by 9 bases, leaving 15 bases between them. The CDR3 spans 13 residues. The CDR3 reads CASSSDREGAQYF. The DNA of the CDR3 is TGTGCCAGCAGTTCGGACAGGGAGGGGGCCCAGTACTTC.

V is TRBV5-1 and J is TRBJ2-7, with 11 bases aligning to TRBD2. The CDR3 is 17 amino acids. Germline assignment: CDR1 SGHRS and CDR2 YFSETQ. Losses at the gene ends were 1 base for V and 0 bases for J; bases not matched to a gene: 6. This CDR3 reads CASSLYPSGRSSYEQYV. Here the CDR3 DNA reads TGCGCCAGCAGCTTGTATCCTAGCGGGAGGAGCTCCTACGAGCAGTACGTC.

The chain recombines TRBV5-1 with TRBJ2-7; tentative D call: TRBD1 (6 bases). The V and J ends lost 0 bases and 3 bases respectively, with 10 bases between them. The CDR3 sequence is 14 residues long. CDR1 is SGHRS, CDR2 YFSETQ, per germline. As DNA, the CDR3 is TGCGCCAGCAGCTTGGAGGGGGAGCTCTACGAGCAGTACTTC. Encoded protein: CASSLEGELYEQYF. Combining the CDR3 with reference TRBV5-1 and TRBJ2-7 gives the whole variable domain KAGVTQTPRYLIKTRGQQVTLSCSPISGHRSVSWYQQTPGQGLQFLFEYFSETQRNKGNFPGRFSGRQFSNSRSEMNVSTLELGDSALYLCASSLEGELYEQYFGPGTRLTVT.

This clonotype was found a few times. The gene calls are TRBV4-2 and TRBJ1-2; unclear D gene. Germline CDR1 and CDR2: LGHNA and YNFKEQ. The V and J ends lost 1 base and 6 bases respectively, with 6 bases between them. The CDR3 loop spans 12 amino acids. CDR3 bases: TGTGCCAGCAGCCAAGGTTTCGATGGCTACACCTTC. Amino acid sequence: CASSQGFDGYTF.

There are a few counts of this clonotype. V and J are TRBV4-2 and TRBJ2-1; D may match TRBD1 or TRBD2 (6 bases each). V gave up 4 bases and J gave up 7 bases, with 14 bases separating them. The CDR3 spans 14 residues. Germline V gives CDR1 LGHNA, CDR2 YNFKEQ. For the CDR3, the DNA is TGTGCCAGCAGCCCTCGGGGGCTTTTGAATGAGCAGTTCTTC. It is translated as CASSPRGLLNEQFF.

This clonotype has just a few counts. V and J are TRBV5-1 and TRBJ1-1; no definite D call. The CDR3 totals 14 residues. Between the trimmed V and J ends, which lost 6 bases and 6 bases, there was a span of 18 bases. Germline V gene sequence: CDR1 SGHRS, CDR2 YFSETQ. CDR3 coding DNA: TGCGCCAGCACCCTAGGAGGGTCATGGGCTGAAGCTTTCTTT. Translated, it gives CASTLGGSWAEAFF.

This clonotype was seen ten or more times. The chain links TRBV12-3 or TRBV12-4 to TRBJ2-5, with D possibly TRBD1 on 6 matching bases. V lost 5 bases, J lost 2 bases, and 12 bases lay in between. The CDR3 extends over 14 amino acids. In DNA form, the CDR3 reads TGTGCCAGCAGTCTGGGACACCTACAAGAGACCCAGTACTTC. Amino acids: CASSLGHLQETQYF.

This chain joins TRBV7-9 and TRBJ2-7, with TRBD1 matching 9 bases. CDR3 size: 14 residues. The germline V gene encodes CDR1 SEHNR and CDR2 FQNEAQ (reference sequence). V dropped 2 bases and J dropped 6; count of bases not matched to a gene: 5. CDR3 residues: CASSLWDREVEQYF. The CDR3 nucleotides read TGTGCCAGCAGCTTATGGGACAGGGAGGTCGAGCAGTACTTC.

In its sample, this clonotype was seen a few times. V usage is TRBV5-1 and J usage is TRBJ2-7, with 10 bases that match TRBD2. Trimming at V came to 3 bases and at J to 4 bases, leaving 4 bases not matched to a gene. This CDR3 contains 14 residues. In germline, CDR1 is SGHRS, CDR2 YFSETQ. CDR3 sequence reads: CASSSASGSYEQYV. The CDR3 DNA follows: TGCGCCAGCAGCTCGGCTAGCGGGAGTTACGAGCAGTACGTC.